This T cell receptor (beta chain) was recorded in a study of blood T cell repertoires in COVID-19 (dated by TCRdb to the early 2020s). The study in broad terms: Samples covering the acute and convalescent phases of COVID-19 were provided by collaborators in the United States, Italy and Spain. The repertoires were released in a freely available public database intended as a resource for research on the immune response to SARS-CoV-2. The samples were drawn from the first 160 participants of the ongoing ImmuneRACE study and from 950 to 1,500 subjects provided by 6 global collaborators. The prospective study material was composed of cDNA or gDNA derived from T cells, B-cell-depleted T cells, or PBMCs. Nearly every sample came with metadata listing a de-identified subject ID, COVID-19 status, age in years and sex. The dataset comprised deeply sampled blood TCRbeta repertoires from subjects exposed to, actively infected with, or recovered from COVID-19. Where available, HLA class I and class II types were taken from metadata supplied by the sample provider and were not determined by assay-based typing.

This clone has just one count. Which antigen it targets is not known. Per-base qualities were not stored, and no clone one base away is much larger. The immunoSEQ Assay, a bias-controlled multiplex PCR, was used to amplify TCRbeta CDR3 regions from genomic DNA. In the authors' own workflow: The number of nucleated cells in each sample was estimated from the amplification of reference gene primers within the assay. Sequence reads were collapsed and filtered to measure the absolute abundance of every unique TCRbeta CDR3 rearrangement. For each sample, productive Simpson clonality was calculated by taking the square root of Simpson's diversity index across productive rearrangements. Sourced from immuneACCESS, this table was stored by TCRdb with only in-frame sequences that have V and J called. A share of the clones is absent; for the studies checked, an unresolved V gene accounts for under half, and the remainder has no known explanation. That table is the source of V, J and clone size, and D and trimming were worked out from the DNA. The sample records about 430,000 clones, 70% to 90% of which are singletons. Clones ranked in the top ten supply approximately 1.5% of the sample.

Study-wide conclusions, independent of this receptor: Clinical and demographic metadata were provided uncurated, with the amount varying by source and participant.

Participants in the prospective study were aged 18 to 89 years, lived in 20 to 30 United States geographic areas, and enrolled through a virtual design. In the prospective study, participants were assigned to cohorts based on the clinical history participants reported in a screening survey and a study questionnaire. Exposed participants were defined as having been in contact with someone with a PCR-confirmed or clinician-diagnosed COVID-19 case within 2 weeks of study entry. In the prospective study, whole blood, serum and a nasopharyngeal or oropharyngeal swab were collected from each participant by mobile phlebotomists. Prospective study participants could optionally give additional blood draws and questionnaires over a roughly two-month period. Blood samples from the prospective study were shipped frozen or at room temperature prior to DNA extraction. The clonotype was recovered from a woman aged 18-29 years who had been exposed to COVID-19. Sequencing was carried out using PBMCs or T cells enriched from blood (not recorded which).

This receptor has the CDR3 CASSLMAGSTYEQYF. The base sequence is TGCGCCAGCAGCTTGATGGCGGGTTCCACCTACGAGCAGTACTTC. This chain joins TRBV5-1 to TRBJ2-7, with a tentative D gene TRBD2 over 5 matching bases. Looking up the germline V gene yields CDR1 SGHRS and CDR2 YFSETQ. The CDR3 sequence holds 15 residues, the cysteine and phenylalanine included. This entry keeps only the CDR3 DNA: 45 bases, framed from base 1. V and J lose 1 base and 2 bases, and a span of 13 bases separates them. Reference TRBV5-1 and TRBJ2-7 proteins supply the regions before and after the CDR3; the full variable domain is: KAGVTQTPRYLIKTRGQQVTLSCSPISGHRSVSWYQQTPGQGLQFLFEYFSETQRNKGNFPGRFSGRQFSNSRSEMNVSTLELGDSALYLCASSLMAGSTYEQYFGPGTRLTVT.